This TCR beta chain was profiled in a study of T cells after yellow fever vaccination. The CDR3 sequence is 16 residues long. Germline lookup yields CDR1 LGHNA and CDR2 YNFKEQ. Deletions cut 0 bases from V and 2 bases from J, with 11 bases between. Study results and caveats: Most clones from primary vaccination were detected again post-booster (roughly 96% CD4, 88% CD8).

About this clonotype: Its target is not known.

TCRdb processed the 5' RACE reads anew with MiXCR; each CDR3 protein has one entry. The table has some 320,000 distinct CDR3 sequences, roughly 10% seen once. The sequence was obtained from a man between 18 and 35 years old who received the YFV17D yellow fever vaccine. The chain uses TRBV4-2 and TRBJ2-1; D perhaps matches TRBD1 (6 bases). The sequencing used CD4+ T cells sorted from PBMCs, collected 45 days after the yellow fever booster vaccination. DNA for the CDR3: TGTGCCAGCAGCCAAGATAACAGGGTGGCCTACAATGAGCAGTTCTTC. It yields the protein CASSQDNRVAYNEQFF.